This T cell receptor (beta chain) was recorded in a study of blood T cell repertoires in COVID-19. Residents of around 24 US areas, aged about 18 to 95 years, made up the participants. Original processing notes: By means of reference gene primer amplification, nucleated cell counts were estimated. Data came from immunoSEQ multiplex PCR; TCRdb stores just in-frame clones and leaves some out. V and J calls and clone size come straight from that table; D and trimming were deduced from the DNA. The sample records hundreds of thousands of clones, approximately 89% being singletons. CDR1 and CDR2 from the germline V gene are SQVTM and ANQGSEA. V lost 4 bases to trimming and J lost 3 bases, with 13 bases between them. The CDR3 has 14 residues.

The source is a middle-aged woman who had recovered from COVID-19. This chain connects TRBV29-1 to TRBJ2-4, with D perhaps TRBD1 (6 bases). The sample was PBMCs or T cells enriched from blood (not recorded which). The CDR3 loop reads CSVGKGVGKNIQYF. In DNA, the CDR3 is TGCAGCGTTGGAAAGGGGGTGGGCAAAAACATTCAGTACTTC.